The rows below give T cell receptor beta chains drawn from one sample of a study of T cells after yellow fever vaccination. One entry per CDR3 protein, called by TCRdb with MiXCR from the 5' RACE reads. This sample has 550,000 or so distinct CDR3 sequences, with roughly a fifth found just once. The material was PBMCs, obtained 15 days after the yellow fever booster vaccination. These receptors originate from a man in his thirties or forties who received the YFV17D yellow fever vaccine. CDR3s leave out the opening cysteine and the closing phenylalanine or tryptophan.

V: TRBV7-2
J: TRBJ2-3
CDR3: ASSLAGIYTDTQY

V: TRBV5-1
J: TRBJ2-2
CDR3: ASSGPGPFGELF

V: TRBV12-3/TRBV12-4
J: TRBJ2-3
CDR3: ASSSGVSGRGADTQY

V: TRBV7-2
J: TRBJ2-2
CDR3: ASSFKFRAGELF

V: TRBV14
J: TRBJ2-1
CDR3: ASSPSARWEQF

V: TRBV6-2/TRBV6-3
J: TRBJ2-5
CDR3: ASTDWAGETQY

V: TRBV7-2
J: TRBJ2-3
CDR3: ASSSIGATTDTQY

V: TRBV20-1
J: TRBJ2-1
CDR3: SAKLAGSSNEQF

V: TRBV19
J: TRBJ2-5
CDR3: ASSIRTSGFQETQY

V: TRBV20-1
J: TRBJ2-5
CDR3: SARTRAPQETQY

V: TRBV7-2
J: TRBJ2-3
CDR3: ASSFRSGSDTQY

V: TRBV20-1
J: TRBJ2-7
CDR3: SVPTPPLYEQY

V: TRBV27
J: TRBJ2-5
CDR3: ASSLRQTQETQY

V: TRBV2
J: TRBJ1-5
CDR3: ASSGTDSNQPQH

V: TRBV20-1
J: TRBJ2-5
CDR3: SADLAGAPNGETQY

V: TRBV6-2/TRBV6-3
J: TRBJ2-7
CDR3: ASSEGKREQY

V: TRBV12-3/TRBV12-4
J: TRBJ2-1
CDR3: ASSFLLGTNYNEQF

V: TRBV14
J: TRBJ1-1
CDR3: ASSQATEAF

V: TRBV27
J: TRBJ2-1
CDR3: ASRLAGSWNEQF

V: TRBV29-1
J: TRBJ2-2
CDR3: SVSPTGPNTGELF

V: TRBV7-9
J: TRBJ1-4
CDR3: ASSFRDITNEKLF

V: TRBV20-1
J: TRBJ2-5
CDR3: SARRLAGQPNGETQY

V: TRBV27
J: TRBJ1-5
CDR3: ASKAEWGNQPQH